A single sample is the source of the 10 T cell receptor beta chains below, sequenced in a study of OX40 agonist ivuxolimab in advanced cancers. Using immunoSEQ multiplex PCR, the repertoire was profiled, and TCRdb retains in-frame clones only, with some absent. The sample has about 79,000 clones; around 92% are singletons. The sample consisted of CD4+ or CD8+ T cells sorted from blood, taken in a trial of the OX40 agonist ivuxolimab. The receptor set was obtained from an adult with an advanced solid tumor such as melanoma, head and neck, liver or kidney cancer.

The rearrangement uses TRBV7-9 and TRBJ2-1, with 7 bases lining up with TRBD1. The junction had 12 bases not matched to a gene; V was cut back by 5 bases and J by 5 bases. CDR1 and CDR2 (germline): SEHNR, FQNEAQ (reference sequence). The CDR3 contains 16 residues. CDR3: CASSPRRDRKNNEQFF. The CDR3 region has the DNA TGTGCCAGCAGCCCCCGTCGGGACAGAAAAAACAATGAGCAGTTCTTC.

Regarding this clone: Other DNA sequences within the sample encode an identical CDR3. This rearrangement joins TRBV5-1 to TRBJ2-5; no reliable D call. CDR3 size: 12 residues. Trimming shortened V by 5 bases and J by 2 bases, and 7 bases separated the two germline ends. Per germline, CDR1 SGHRS and CDR2 YFSETQ. The CDR3 DNA reads TGCGCCAGCAGTAGGAATCAAGAGACCCAGTACTTC. Its translation is CASSRNQETQYF. Full variable domain (outside the CDR3, taken from reference TRBV5-1 and TRBJ2-5): KAGVTQTPRYLIKTRGQQVTLSCSPISGHRSVSWYQQTPGQGLQFLFEYFSETQRNKGNFPGRFSGRQFSNSRSEMNVSTLELGDSALYLCASSRNQETQYFGPGTRLLVL.

The chain recombines TRBV5-1 with TRBJ2-7, with 9 positions matching TRBD1. CDR1 is SGHRS, CDR2 YFSETQ, per germline. V shed 0 bases and J 4 bases; nucleotides not matched to a gene: 8. The CDR3 contains 16 residues. Here the CDR3 DNA reads TGCGCCAGCAGCTTGGCCGGTACGGGACAGGGATACGAGCAGTACTTC. Its translation is CASSLAGTGQGYEQYF.

This chain uses TRBV5-1 with TRBJ2-1; the D gene is possibly TRBD2 (6 bases). Trimming shortened V by 0 bases and J by 8 bases, and 15 bases separated the two germline ends. Looked up from germline, CDR1 is SGHRS and CDR2 is YFSETQ. The CDR3 extends over 15 amino acids. CDR3 amino acids: CASSLEAAGFYEQFF. The CDR3 nucleotides are TGCGCCAGCAGCTTGGAGGCGGCGGGGTTCTATGAGCAGTTCTTC. The whole variable domain, remainder taken from reference TRBV5-1 and TRBJ2-1, is KAGVTQTPRYLIKTRGQQVTLSCSPISGHRSVSWYQQTPGQGLQFLFEYFSETQRNKGNFPGRFSGRQFSNSRSEMNVSTLELGDSALYLCASSLEAAGFYEQFFGPGTRLTVL.

With regard to this clone: One end of the junction is discordant with germline, which a read error may explain. The J gene is TRBJ2-5, the V gene TRBV7-9; D gene ambiguous. CDR1 SEHNR and CDR2 FQNEAQ come from the germline V gene (reference sequence). The CDR3 totals 15 residues. The CDR3 sequence is CASSLEGIGQETQYF. The CDR3 coding sequence is TGTGCCAGCAGTTTAGAAGGTATAGGCCAAGAGACCCAGTACTTC. The entire variable domain, with the rest obtained from reference TRBV7-9 and TRBJ2-5, is as follows: DTGVSQNPRHKITKRGQNVTFRCDPISEHNRLYWYRQTLGQGPEFLTYFQNEAQLEKSRLLSDRFSAERPKGSFSTLEIQRTEQGDSAMYLCASSLEGIGQETQYFGPGTRLLVL.

The chain links TRBV14 to TRBJ2-4; D remains ambiguous. V dropped 5 bases and J dropped 3 bases, with 5 bases sitting between them. Per germline, CDR1 SGHDN and CDR2 FVKESK. The CDR3 extends over 12 amino acids. The CDR3 nucleotides read TGTGCCAGCAGCTTGATCAAAAACATTCAGTACTTC. This sequence encodes CASSLIKNIQYF.

This chain links TRBV7-8 with TRBJ1-1; D possibly corresponds to TRBD1 (6 bases). The CDR3 is 16 amino acids. From germline, CDR1 is SGHVS and CDR2 FQNEAQ. Trimming cost V 4 bases and J 0 bases, with 15 bases left between them. The CDR3 region has the DNA TGTGCCAGCAGCTCCCGCCGGGACACAATGAACACTGAAGCTTTCTTT. This codes for CASSSRRDTMNTEAFF.

The rearrangement joins TRBV12-5 to TRBJ1-1; D ambiguous. The CDR3 extends over 13 amino acids. V shed 2 bases and J shed 1 base, with 5 bases lying between them. CDR1 and CDR2 from the germline V gene are LGHNT and FRNRAP. As DNA, the CDR3 is TGTGCTAGTGGTTTGAGGTCGAACACTGAAGCTTTCTTT. Translated: CASGLRSNTEAFF.

The chain has TRBV21-1 and TRBJ2-7; TRBD1, the table's D call, was not compared with the DNA. TRBV21-1 is flagged as a pseudogene. The length of the CDR3 is 13 residues. Here the CDR3 reads CASSKGERCEQYF. The CDR3 nucleotides read TGTGCCAGCAGCAAGGGCGAACGTTGCGAGCAGTACTTC.

The rearrangement uses TRBV6-1 and TRBJ2-1; perhaps TRBD1 as D (5 bases). There are 15 residues in the CDR3. Trimming cost V 2 bases and J 3 bases, with 11 bases left between them. Germline CDR1 reads MNHNS; CDR2 reads SASEGT. CDR3 nucleotide sequence: TGTGCCAGCAGTGAAAGACAGTTCGGCTACAATGAGCAGTTCTTC. The encoded protein is CASSERQFGYNEQFF.